This TCR beta chain was sequenced in a study of blood T cell repertoires in COVID-19. As for the study in general: From the United States, Italy and Spain came samples of acute and convalescent COVID-19. Sample material is recorded as cDNA or gDNA derived from T cells, B-cell-depleted T cells, or PBMCs.

Losses at the gene ends were 3 bases for V and 7 bases for J; bases not matched to a gene: 13. The CDR3 covers 16 residues. CDR1 SGHTA and CDR2 FQGNSA come from the germline V gene. As handled by the study authors: Researchers report that nucleated cell counts were estimated from reference gene primer amplification. The protocol was immunoSEQ multiplex PCR, while the TCRdb copy is restricted to in-frame clones and leaves out a portion. That table supplies the V and J calls and clone size; D and trimming were determined from the DNA. The sample shows under 300,000 clones, approximately 80% of them seen only once.

The clonotype comes from a woman aged 40 to 49 with active or convalescent COVID-19. The chain couples TRBV7-2 to TRBJ1-2, with 8 bases matching TRBD1. Sequencing was done on a sample of peripheral blood. CDR3 amino acids: CASSFLKAGQAGGYTF. The CDR3 DNA reads as TGTGCCAGCAGCTTCTTAAAAGCGGGACAGGCGGGTGGCTACACCTTC. The full variable domain, in which reference TRBV7-2 and TRBJ1-2 provide the parts outside the CDR3, is GAGVSQSPSNKVTEKGKDVELRCDPISGHTALYWYRQSLGQGLEFLIYFQGNSAPDKSGLPSDRFSAERTGGSVSTLTIQRTQQEDSAVYLCASSFLKAGQAGGYTFGSGTRLTVV.